The T cell receptor (beta chain) under discussion was sequenced for a study of blood T cell repertoires in COVID-19. Method: immunoSEQ multiplex PCR; TCRdb's copy keeps in-frame clones and lacks some. The data show some 170,000 clones, 82% seen once. The CDR3 is made up of 15 amino acids. Germline CDR1 and CDR2: SGHVS and FNYEAQ. The J segment lost 4 bases and the V segment lost 4 bases, leaving 6 bases of the junction unmatched. This receptor was identified in a woman in her 70s with acute or convalescent COVID-19. This chain uses TRBV7-6 with TRBJ1-1; TRBD1 agrees at 10 bases. Specimen: peripheral blood. CDR3 nucleotide sequence: TGTGCCAGCAGCTCTAGGGGACAGGGGAGCACTGAAGCTTTCTTT. This sequence encodes CASSSRGQGSTEAFF.